This T cell receptor beta chain was obtained from a study of multiple sclerosis patients with progressive multifocal leukoencephalopathy. Study-wide points: Less diverse TRB repertoires were suggested in most PML patients.

The sample's time point: time of PML onset. PML was confirmed by JC virus DNA in cerebrospinal fluid. The CDR3 runs to 11 residues. Germline lookup yields CDR1 MDHEN and CDR2 SYDVKM. V was clipped by 1 base and J by 3 bases, with 0 bases between them. Clones were read by immunoSEQ multiplex PCR, and TCRdb kept only the in-frame ones, dropping some. Among more than 30,000 clones listed, 80% to 90% were seen once. On this clone itself: Antigen: not known.

The clonotype comes from a woman aged 40-49 years with progressive multifocal leukoencephalopathy. The chain joins TRBV28 to TRBJ1-1, with D hard to call. The sequenced sample was PBMCs, obtained from a patient treated with natalizumab. CDR3 bases: TGTGCCAGCAGTTTATACACTGAAGCTTTCTTT. This codes for CASSLYTEAFF. Based on the CDR3 plus reference TRBV28 and TRBJ1-1, the full variable domain is DVKVTQSSRYLVKRTGEKVFLECVQDMDHENMFWYRQDPGLGLRLIYFSYDVKMKEKGDIPEGYSVSREKKERFSLILESASTNQTSMYLCASSLYTEAFFGQGTRLTVV.